The 24 T cell receptor beta chains below come from one sample, sequenced in a study of T-cell memory formation after mild COVID-19. In TCRdb, the 5' RACE reads were re-called with MiXCR into one record per CDR3 protein. The sample includes about 390,000 distinct CDR3 sequences, roughly 15% of them seen just once. The sequenced sample consisted of PBMCs or a T cell subset sorted from them (not recorded which). The receptor set was obtained from a man aged 18 to 29 who had mild COVID-19 (a few samples of this study predate the infection). Cell type and time point are not known.

This sequence joins TRBV7-9 and TRBJ1-3; unclear D gene. Trimming stripped 5 bases from V and 1 base from J, with 9 bases between. CDR1 and CDR2 from the germline V gene are SEHNR and FQNEAQ (reference sequence). This CDR3 region has 14 residues. The chain's CDR3 is CASSPAVSGNTIYF. CDR3 bases: TGTGCCAGCAGCCCGGCTGTGTCTGGAAACACCATATATTTT.

The chain employs TRBV7-6 and TRBJ2-1, with 11 bases fitting TRBD2. Germline loops: CDR1 SGHVS, CDR2 FNYEAQ. The junction had 4 bases not matched to a gene; V was cut back by 5 bases and J by 4 bases. The CDR3 runs to 15 residues. The chain's CDR3 is CASSQTSGEYNEQFF. The CDR3, as DNA: TGTGCCAGCAGCCAGACTAGCGGGGAGTACAATGAGCAGTTCTTC.

The gene calls are TRBV9 and TRBJ2-7; D is unresolved. The V gene's germline CDR1 is SGDLS and CDR2 YYNGEE. The V end was cut by 4 bases, the J end by 0 bases, with 11 bases between. This CDR3 has 14 amino acids. The CDR3, as DNA: TGTGCCAGCAGCCCCCAGGCCAGCTCCTACGAGCAGTACGTC. Residues: CASSPQASSYEQYV.

This clonotype has a handful of counts. V and J are TRBV4-2 and TRBJ2-1; 12 bases fit TRBD2. V lost 6 bases, J lost 0 bases, and 6 bases stayed unmatched. Per germline, CDR1 LGHNA and CDR2 YNFKEQ. The CDR3 covers 17 residues. Here the CDR3 reads CASRATSGGLSYNEQFF. Written as DNA, the CDR3 is TGTGCCAGCAGGGCGACTAGCGGGGGTCTCTCCTACAATGAGCAGTTCTTC.

The rearrangement joins TRBV9 to TRBJ2-1; 8 bases agree with TRBD2. The junction had 5 bases not matched to a gene; V was cut back by 0 bases and J by 9 bases. Germline V gene lookup returns CDR1 SGDLS and CDR2 YYNGEE. This CDR3 has 14 amino acids. For the CDR3, the DNA is TGTGCCAGCAGCGTAGCTGGACTAGCTGTTGAGCAGTTCTTC. Translated: CASSVAGLAVEQFF.

The chain carries TRBV12-3 or TRBV12-4 and TRBJ1-2; 9 nucleotides align to TRBD1. The CDR3 sequence is 16 residues long. Trimming took 0 bases from V and 6 from J; bases not matched to a gene: 8. The CDR3 DNA is TGTGCCAGCAGTTTAGCGCTGGGACAGGGAGTGGATGGCTACACCTTC. Residues: CASSLALGQGVDGYTF.

The chain has TRBV5-6 and TRBJ2-1, with TRBD2 matching 9 bases. The V and J ends lost 4 bases and 4 bases, in that order; junction bases with no gene match: 6. The CDR3 is made up of 15 amino acids. The germline CDR1 and CDR2 sequences are SGHDT and YYEEEE. Here the CDR3 reads CASSPTSGLYNEQFF. The CDR3 nucleotides read TGTGCCAGCAGCCCGACTAGCGGCCTATACAATGAGCAGTTCTTC.

This sequence joins TRBV6-2 or TRBV6-3 and TRBJ2-7; D is perhaps TRBD2 (5 bases). CDR3 length equals 16 residues. Germline values: CDR1 MNHEY, CDR2 SVGEGT. V was clipped by 8 bases and J by 3 bases, with 23 bases between them. Here the CDR3 reads CASAYPRAAGSYEQYF. CDR3 nucleotide sequence: TGTGCCAGCGCCTACCCCCGCGCCGCGGGTAGCTACGAGCAGTACTTC.

This clonotype was seen only a few times. The chain links TRBV12-3 or TRBV12-4 to TRBJ1-1; 11 positions match TRBD1. Trimming took 4 bases from V and 5 from J; bases not matched to a gene: 6. This CDR3 spans 15 amino acids. In nucleotides, the CDR3 is TGTGCCAGCAGTTCCCCGGACAGGGGGCAAACTGAAGCTTTCTTT. It codes for CASSSPDRGQTEAFF.

This clonotype came up a few times. V usage is TRBV15 and J usage is TRBJ2-1; 8 bases are shared with TRBD2. This CDR3 has 15 amino acids. Unmatched junction bases numbered 5, after V lost 3 bases and J lost 4 bases. From germline, CDR1 is LNHNV and CDR2 YYDKDF (reference sequence). CDR3: CATSRERGPYNEQFF. CDR3 bases: TGTGCCACCAGCAGGGAGCGGGGGCCTTACAATGAGCAGTTCTTC.

The CDR3 region is CASSYSKGDEQFF. The CDR3 bases are TGTGCCAGCAGTTACTCGAAAGGGGATGAGCAGTTCTTC. The rearrangement uses TRBV6-6 and TRBJ2-1; a weak D match, TRBD1 (5 bases). This CDR3 contains 13 residues. Germline CDR1 reads MNHNY; CDR2 reads SVGAGI (reference sequence). V lost 0 bases, J lost 8 bases, and 8 bases lay in between.

This clonotype was counted many times. J is TRBJ2-4 and V is TRBV12-3 or TRBV12-4, with TRBD1 as a possible D gene (6 bases). This CDR3 is built from 14 residues. The ends were cut back, 8 bases at V and 3 bases at J, with 14 bases in the middle. DNA for the CDR3: TGTGCCAGCGGGGAACAGGGTTACAAAAACATTCAGTACTTC. Translation gives CASGEQGYKNIQYF.

V usage is TRBV7-3 and J usage is TRBJ2-5, with D unclear. The CDR3 has 13 residues. The germline V gene encodes CDR1 SGHTA and CDR2 FQGTGA. Between the trimmed V and J ends, which lost 5 bases and 2 bases, there was a span of 9 bases. The CDR3 bases are TGTGCCAGCAGCAAAGATACACAAGAGACCCAGTACTTC. It codes for CASSKDTQETQYF.

V is TRBV29-1 and J is TRBJ2-2, with D uncertain. The germline gives CDR1 SQVTM, CDR2 ANQGSEA. V lost 6 bases and J lost 3, with 8 bases in between. This CDR3 is 12 amino acids long. The CDR3 region is CSVRGYTGELFF. The CDR3 DNA reads TGCAGCGTACGAGGCTACACCGGGGAGCTGTTTTTT.

V usage is TRBV20-1 and J usage is TRBJ2-3; D is perhaps TRBD1 or TRBD2 (5 bases each). From germline, CDR1 is DFQATT and CDR2 SNEGSKA (reference sequence). The CDR3 has 14 residues. The ends were cut back, 3 bases at V and 4 bases at J, with 14 bases in the middle. CDR3 DNA: TGCAGTGCTAGTGGGACCCCCGGCCCAGATACGCAGTATTTT. It codes for CSASGTPGPDTQYF.

V usage is TRBV9 and J usage is TRBJ2-2, with TRBD2 matching over 7 bases. The J segment lost 0 bases and the V segment lost 3 bases, leaving 8 bases of the junction unmatched. This CDR3 spans 17 amino acids. Per germline, CDR1 SGDLS and CDR2 YYNGEE. CDR3 loop: CASSGGGWEANTGELFF. In DNA, the CDR3 is TGTGCCAGCAGCGGGGGGGGATGGGAGGCGAACACCGGGGAGCTGTTTTTT. The full variable domain, completed using reference TRBV9 and TRBJ2-2, is DSGVTQTPKHLITATGQRVTLRCSPRSGDLSVYWYQQSLDQGLQFLIQYYNGEERAKGNILERFSAQQFPDLHSELNLSSLELGDSALYFCASSGGGWEANTGELFFGEGSRLTVL.

This clonotype was observed many times. The rearrangement joins TRBV11-1 to TRBJ1-1; unclear D gene. The CDR3 contains 13 residues. Germline lookup yields CDR1 SGHAT and CDR2 FQDESV (reference sequence). The V end lost 1 base, the J end lost 4 bases, and 7 bases lay between the germline ends. The CDR3: CASSLEGSTEAFF. The CDR3 nucleotides are TGTGCCAGCAGCTTAGAGGGTAGCACTGAAGCTTTCTTT. Using reference TRBV11-1 and TRBJ1-1 for the parts outside the CDR3, the full variable domain is EAEVAQSPRYKITEKSQAVAFWCDPISGHATLYWYRQILGQGPELLVQFQDESVVDDSQLPKDRFSAERLKGVDSTLKIQPAELGDSAMYLCASSLEGSTEAFFGQGTRLTVV.

V gene TRBV7-2 combines with J gene TRBJ2-5, with 10 nucleotides matching TRBD2. V lost 6 bases and J lost 5; bases outside the gene matches: 9. The germline V gene encodes CDR1 SGHTA and CDR2 FQGNSA. This CDR3 has 15 residues. This chain's CDR3 is CASSFSLAGEETQYF. The CDR3 coding sequence is TGTGCCAGCAGTTTTAGCCTAGCGGGGGAGGAGACCCAGTACTTC. Combining the CDR3 with reference TRBV7-2 and TRBJ2-5 gives the whole variable domain GAGVSQSPSNKVTEKGKDVELRCDPISGHTALYWYRQSLGQGLEFLIYFQGNSAPDKSGLPSDRFSAERTGGSVSTLTIQRTQQEDSAVYLCASSFSLAGEETQYFGPGTRLLVL.

The CDR3 bases are TGTGCCATCAGTGCGACAGGTACCTACGAGCAGTACGTC. Its protein is CAISATGTYEQYV. The genes are TRBV10-3 and TRBJ2-7; D may be TRBD1 (6 bases). V was shortened by 4 bases and J by 2 bases, with 9 bases between the two germline ends. Germline V lookup: CDR1 ENHRY, CDR2 SYGVKD. There are 13 residues in the CDR3.

The chain has TRBV6-5 and TRBJ2-1; D is unclear. The germline gives CDR1 MNHEY, CDR2 SVGAGI. The CDR3 contains 12 residues. Trimming left V 6 bases short and J 5 bases short, with 8 bases between. As DNA, the CDR3 is TGTGCCAGCAGACGTACCGACAATGAGCAGTTCTTC. Translation gives CASRRTDNEQFF.

J is TRBJ2-7 and V is TRBV2; 8 bases fit TRBD1. Germline V CDR1 and CDR2: SNHLY, FYNNEI. The junction had 13 bases not matched to a gene; V was cut back by 6 bases and J by 6 bases. This CDR3 is built from 15 residues. Here the CDR3 reads CASRYGLQGAGEQYF. For the CDR3, the DNA is TGTGCCAGCAGATACGGGTTGCAGGGGGCCGGCGAGCAGTACTTC.

The rearrangement joins TRBV7-2 to TRBJ2-1; 8 nucleotides match TRBD2. The CDR3 extends over 16 amino acids. The germline V gene encodes CDR1 SGHTA and CDR2 FQGNSA. V dropped 3 bases and J dropped 4; count of bases not matched to a gene: 8. CDR3 protein: CASSFRRGAGYNEQFF. The CDR3 DNA sequence: TGTGCCAGCAGCTTTCGGCGGGGGGCCGGGTACAATGAGCAGTTCTTC. Full variable domain (outside the CDR3, taken from reference TRBV7-2 and TRBJ2-1): GAGVSQSPSNKVTEKGKDVELRCDPISGHTALYWYRQSLGQGLEFLIYFQGNSAPDKSGLPSDRFSAERTGGSVSTLTIQRTQQEDSAVYLCASSFRRGAGYNEQFFGPGTRLTVL.

This clonotype appeared a few times. J is TRBJ2-3 and V is TRBV6-5; D gene ambiguous. V was shortened by 6 bases and J by 6 bases, with 22 bases between the two germline ends. The CDR3 spans 16 residues. Germline CDR1 reads MNHEY; CDR2 reads SVGAGI. In DNA, the CDR3 is TGTGCCAGCAGCTACGAGTACTCCACTCGGATGGATACGCAGTATTTT. Its translation is CASSYEYSTRMDTQYF.

This clonotype turned up a few times. This chain's CDR3 is CASSYTSGGTDEQFF. CDR3 coding DNA: TGTGCCAGCAGCTACACTAGCGGGGGGACGGATGAGCAGTTCTTC. The rearrangement joins TRBV7-3 to TRBJ2-1, with 12 positions matching TRBD2. There are 15 residues in the CDR3. The trim removed 4 bases at V and 8 bases at J, leaving 6 bases unmatched. Germline lookup yields CDR1 SGHTA and CDR2 FQGTGA.